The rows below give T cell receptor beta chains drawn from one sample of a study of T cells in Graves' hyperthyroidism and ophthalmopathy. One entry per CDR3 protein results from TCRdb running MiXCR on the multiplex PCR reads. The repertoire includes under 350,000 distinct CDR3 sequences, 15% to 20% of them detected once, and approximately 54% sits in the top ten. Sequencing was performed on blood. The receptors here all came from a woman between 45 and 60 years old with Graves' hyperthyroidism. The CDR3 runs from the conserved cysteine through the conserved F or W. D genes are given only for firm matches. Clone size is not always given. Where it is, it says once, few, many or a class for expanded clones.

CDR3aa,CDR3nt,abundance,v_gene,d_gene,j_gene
CSARDPTNQETQYF,TGCAGTGCTAGAGATCCGACGAACCAAGAGACCCAGTACTTC,few,TRBV20-1,.,TRBJ2-5
CASSPMSRDRMFF,TGTGCCAGCAGCCCGATGTCTCGGGACAGAATGTTCTTC,.,TRBV11-3,TRBD1,TRBJ2-1
CASRRTGSGATNEKLFF,TGTGCCAGCAGGCGCACAGGGTCGGGGGCAACTAATGAAAAACTGTTTTTT,.,TRBV6-1,.,TRBJ1-4
CATQGANYNEQFF,TGTGCCACCCAGGGGGCGAACTACAATGAGCAGTTCTTC,few,TRBV24-1,TRBD1,TRBJ2-1
CSARAQGNTQYF,TGCAGTGCTAGAGCCCAGGGGAATACGCAGTATTTT,many,TRBV20-1,.,TRBJ2-3
CASSQDSSGGLGYNEQFF,TGTGCCAGCAGCCAAGATTCCAGCGGGGGCTTGGGTTACAATGAGCAGTTCTTC,.,TRBV3-1,TRBD2,TRBJ2-1
CASSLGRVTQPQHF,TGTGCCAGCAGCTTAGGTCGGGTAACTCAGCCCCAGCATTTT,many,TRBV7-2,.,TRBJ1-5
CASNPLGGEEFF,TGTGCCAGCAACCCTCTGGGGGGGGAGGAGTTCTTC,many,TRBV2,TRBD2,TRBJ2-1
CASSLDSLRPAFF,TGTGCCAGCAGCTTAGATTCATTACGGCCAGCTTTCTTT,few,TRBV7-9,.,TRBJ1-1
CSARAGQAGSTF,TGCAGTGCTAGAGCGGGACAGGCTGGTAGCACCTTC,few,TRBV20-1,TRBD1,TRBJ1-2
CASSFRLRNTEAFF,TGTGCCAGCAGCTTCCGACTGAGGAACACTGAAGCTTTCTTT,few,TRBV5-5,.,TRBJ1-1
CASSLYPGPYNEQFF,TGTGCCAGCAGTTTATATCCAGGACCGTACAATGAGCAGTTCTTC,.,TRBV27,.,TRBJ2-1
CATSGPSLDDYYNEQFF,TGTGCCACCAGTGGCCCGAGCCTGGACGATTACTACAATGAGCAGTTCTTC,.,TRBV24-1,.,TRBJ2-1
CASSLDASGEKLFF,TGCGCCAGCAGCTTGGACGCTTCGGGGGAAAAACTGTTTTTT,.,TRBV5-1,.,TRBJ1-4
CAISGGQGSPYEQYF,TGTGCCATCAGTGGAGGACAGGGATCCCCCTACGAGCAGTACTTC,few,TRBV10-3,TRBD1,TRBJ2-7
CSASRQADNGYTF,TGCAGTGCTAGTCGGCAGGCGGACAATGGCTACACCTTC,.,TRBV20-1,.,TRBJ1-2
CASSSFEGGELFF,TGTGCCAGCAGCTCGTTCGAGGGCGGGGAGCTGTTTTTT,.,TRBV11-3,.,TRBJ2-2
CSEGADTQYF,TGCAGCGAGGGTGCAGATACGCAGTATTTT,.,TRBV29-1,.,TRBJ2-3
CASSLDPARWSEQFF,TGTGCCAGCAGCCTCGACCCCGCCCGGTGGAGTGAGCAGTTCTTC,many,TRBV7-2,.,TRBJ2-1
CASSSRRGVLAFF,TGTGCCAGCAGTTCCCGAAGGGGCGTATTAGCTTTCTTT,few,TRBV28,.,TRBJ1-1
CASSVEPGDTGELFF,TGTGCCAGCAGCGTCGAGCCGGGTGACACCGGGGAGCTGTTTTTT,.,TRBV9,.,TRBJ2-2
CASSQVLGQGGTNTGELFF,TGTGCCAGCAGCCAAGTACTCGGACAGGGGGGGACGAACACCGGGGAGCTGTTTTTT,few,TRBV14,TRBD1,TRBJ2-2
CASSRTGGGPYEQYF,TGTGCCAGCAGTCGGACAGGGGGCGGGCCCTACGAGCAGTACTTC,.,TRBV6-1,TRBD1,TRBJ2-7
CASSSGQGVGMDGYTF,TGTGCCAGCAGTAGCGGACAGGGGGTTGGGATGGATGGCTACACCTTC,.,TRBV27,TRBD1,TRBJ1-2
CASSYGFSQSPRIDTEAFF,TGTGCCAGCAGTTACGGCTTTTCGCAGTCCCCCCGCATAGACACTGAAGCTTTCTTT,many,TRBV6-5,.,TRBJ1-1
CAWSFPGRGNQPQHF,TGTGCCTGGAGTTTCCCGGGTCGTGGGAATCAGCCCCAGCATTTT,many,TRBV30,.,TRBJ1-5
CASSLDSADTQYF,TGTGCCAGCTCACTTGACAGCGCAGATACGCAGTATTTT,.,TRBV18,.,TRBJ2-3
CASSPMGDTQYF,TGTGCCAGCAGCCCTATGGGAGATACGCAGTATTTT,.,TRBV9,.,TRBJ2-3
CASSDRVQPQHF,TGTGCCAGCAGTGATAGGGTGCAGCCCCAGCATTTT,many,TRBV2,.,TRBJ1-5
CASSPEGSEKLFF,TGTGCCAGCAGTCCCGAAGGTAGTGAAAAACTGTTTTTT,many,TRBV12-3/TRBV12-4,.,TRBJ1-4
CASSTRDGRSYEQYF,TGTGCCAGCAGCACTCGGGACGGCCGCTCCTACGAGCAGTACTTC,few,TRBV13,.,TRBJ2-7
CASRPGLAGVYEQFF,TGTGCCAGTAGACCGGGACTAGCGGGAGTCTATGAGCAGTTCTTC,few,TRBV19,TRBD2,TRBJ2-1
CSARWGDGYEQYF,TGCAGTGCTCGATGGGGGGACGGCTACGAGCAGTACTTC,many,TRBV20-1,.,TRBJ2-7
CASSDHGHPSPQHF,TGTGCCAGCAGTGACCACGGACACCCCAGCCCCCAGCATTTT,.,TRBV6-1,.,TRBJ1-5
CASSSHAGEETQYF,TGTGCCAGCAGCTCCCATGCGGGGGAAGAGACCCAGTACTTC,few,TRBV7-8,TRBD2,TRBJ2-5
CASSFLGQGNNEQFF,TGTGCCAGCAGTTTTCTTGGACAGGGGAACAATGAGCAGTTCTTC,many,TRBV27,TRBD1,TRBJ2-1
CASSRGQTSGSEQYF,TGTGCCAGCAGCCGCGGCCAGACTAGCGGGAGCGAGCAGTACTTC,.,TRBV11-2,TRBD2,TRBJ2-7
CAWDLGQGGTEAFF,TGTGCCTGGGACCTGGGACAGGGGGGGACTGAAGCTTTCTTT,many,TRBV30,TRBD1,TRBJ1-1
CASSWRAQGDDTQYF,TGTGCCAGCAGCTGGCGCGCGCAGGGAGACGATACGCAGTATTTT,few,TRBV7-9,.,TRBJ2-3
CAISDGGTDTQYF,TGTGCCATCAGTGACGGCGGCACAGATACGCAGTATTTT,.,TRBV10-3,.,TRBJ2-3
CASSLDGGTGAFF,TGTGCCAGCAGCTTAGATGGGGGGACAGGGGCTTTCTTT,many,TRBV11-2,TRBD1,TRBJ1-1
CSAPLPQGQGNTIYF,TGCAGTGCCCCTCTCCCCCAGGGGCAGGGAAACACCATATATTTT,few,TRBV20-1,.,TRBJ1-3
CASSVGDRTSYGYTF,TGCGCCAGCAGCGTGGGGGACAGGACTTCCTATGGCTACACCTTC,many,TRBV5-1,TRBD1,TRBJ1-2
CASSPSPGQGNTDTQYF,TGTGCCAGCTCACCAAGTCCCGGGCAGGGGAATACAGATACGCAGTATTTT,.,TRBV18,.,TRBJ2-3
CASSPTSGGGNEQFF,TGTGCCAGCAGCCCTACTAGCGGGGGTGGGAATGAGCAGTTCTTC,many,TRBV7-3,TRBD2,TRBJ2-1
CASSHGTTILGYEQYF,TGTGCCAGCTCGCATGGGACGACTATACTGGGGTACGAGCAGTACTTC,few,TRBV18,.,TRBJ2-7
CSAPPGTGSRGYTF,TGCAGTGCACCTCCCGGGACAGGGAGTCGTGGCTACACCTTC,few,TRBV20-1,TRBD1,TRBJ1-2
CASSLGQGGEQFF,TGCGCCAGCAGCCTGGGACAGGGCGGGGAGCAGTTCTTC,few,TRBV5-1,TRBD1,TRBJ2-1
CASSPHRGLGEKLFF,TGTGCCAGCAGTCCTCACAGGGGTTTGGGTGAAAAACTGTTTTTT,.,TRBV28,TRBD1,TRBJ1-4
CASSSINQPQHF,TGTGCCAGCAGTTCTATCAATCAGCCCCAGCATTTT,.,TRBV5-1,.,TRBJ1-5
CRAWREFNNEQFF,TGCAGGGCGTGGCGGGAGTTCAACAATGAGCAGTTCTTC,many,TRBV29-1,TRBD2,TRBJ2-1
CASSSPGHPYEQYF,TGTGCCAGCTCAAGTCCGGGACATCCTTACGAGCAGTACTTC,many,TRBV18,.,TRBJ2-7
CSVPTGGVDQPQHF,TGCAGTGTACCGACAGGGGGAGTCGATCAGCCCCAGCATTTT,.,TRBV20-1,TRBD1,TRBJ1-5
CASSATGSSNEQFF,TGTGCCAGCTCAGCCACCGGGAGCAGCAATGAGCAGTTCTTC,many,TRBV18,.,TRBJ2-1
CSATPQGLGYEQYF,TGCAGTGCCACCCCTCAGGGACTCGGCTACGAGCAGTACTTC,many,TRBV20-1,.,TRBJ2-7